One sample yielded the 21 T cell receptor beta chains listed below, sequenced in a study of breast tumors, draining lymph nodes, adjacent tissues. Each CDR3 protein gets one entry after TCRdb re-called the multiplex PCR reads with MiXCR. The data hold some 130,000 distinct CDR3 sequences, with just under 20% observed a single time. Samples came from axillary lymph nodes draining the breast cancer. The sample consisted of axillary lymph node tissue. Receptors were obtained from a female donor with breast cancer. Some clones in this sample may be carry-over from other donors' samples.

With regard to this clonotype: Its ends do not fully match the called genes, so a read error is possible. CDR3 DNA sequence: TGCAGTACTATACCTAGATCGAGGTACGAGCGGTACTTC. Protein sequence: CSTIPRSRYERYF. The chain is built from TRBV20-1 and TRBJ2-7; D is unclear. Per the germline V gene, CDR1 is DFQATT and CDR2 is SNEGSKA (reference sequence). The CDR3 consists of 13 residues.

The gene calls are TRBV30 and TRBJ2-4; D unclear. The germline gives CDR1 GTSNPN, CDR2 SVGIG (reference sequence). Trimming stripped 3 bases from V and 11 bases from J, with 14 bases between. The CDR3 totals 12 residues. The CDR3 coding sequence is TGTGCCTGGAGGCCCCAAGGTGGGGTTCAGTACTTC. Translating gives CAWRPQGGVQYF.

This clonotype was recorded at least ten times. The chain is built from TRBV24-1 and TRBJ2-5; 8 positions match TRBD1. Germline CDR1 is KGHDR and CDR2 is SFDVKD. This CDR3 region has 14 residues. V shed 4 bases and J 7 bases; nucleotides not matched to a gene: 7. The CDR3 nucleotides are TGTGCCACCAGTGACTCAGGACAGGGAGGGACCCAGTACTTC. Translated: CATSDSGQGGTQYF.

This clonotype was recorded at least ten times. V and J are TRBV4-1 and TRBJ1-2; D is ambiguous. Trimming removed 3 bases from V and 4 bases from J, with 18 bases in between. Germline values: CDR1 MGHRA, CDR2 YSYEKL. The CDR3 runs 16 residues. In DNA, the CDR3 is TGCGCCAGCAGCCATATCCGCACGGGCACCGGCTATGGCTACACCTTC. This encodes CASSHIRTGTGYGYTF.

This clonotype has at least ten counts. This rearrangement joins TRBV2 to TRBJ2-7; D might be TRBD2 (7 bases). CDR3 size: 15 residues. Germline V CDR1 and CDR2: SNHLY, FYNNEI. Trimming stripped 1 base from V and 2 bases from J, with 12 bases between. DNA of the CDR3: TGTGCCAGCAGTGAAGGGGGGGGACAAGCCTACGAGCAGTACTTC. Protein product: CASSEGGGQAYEQYF. Complete variable domain (other parts from reference TRBV2 and TRBJ2-7): EPEVTQTPSHQVTQMGQEVILRCVPISNHLYFYWYRQILGQKVEFLVSFYNNEISEKSEIFDDQFSVERPDGSNFTLKIRSTKLEDSAMYFCASSEGGGQAYEQYFGPGTRLTVT.

This clonotype has ten or more counts. Here the CDR3 DNA reads TGTGCCAGCAGCTTGGAATCGGGACAGGGTTACTATGGCTACACCTTC. Its translation is CASSLESGQGYYGYTF. V gene TRBV5-8 combines with J gene TRBJ1-2, with 9 bases lining up with TRBD1. J gave up 3 bases and V 0 bases, and 6 bases lay outside the gene matches. CDR3 length: 16 amino acids. The germline V gene has CDR1 SGHTS and CDR2 YDEGEE.

This clonotype was picked up many times. The chain uses TRBV20-1 and TRBJ2-5, with 8 bases fitting TRBD1. The CDR3 sequence is 16 residues long. CDR1 and CDR2 from the germline V gene are DFQATT and SNEGSKA (reference sequence). With V trimmed by 6 bases and J by 2 bases, 14 bases remained unmatched. The CDR3 coding sequence is TGCAGTGCAAACAACGAAGGACAGGGAGGTCAAGAGACCCAGTACTTC. It translates to CSANNEGQGGQETQYF.

For this clonotype: A much more abundant neighbour one base away suggests this may be a read error. V and J are TRBV5-1 and TRBJ2-1, with 9 nucleotides matching TRBD2. The CDR3 runs 16 residues. Germline loops: CDR1 SGHRS, CDR2 YFSETQ. The CDR3 region is CAGSLVGTSFANEQFF. CDR3 coding DNA: TGCGCCGGCAGCTTGGTAGGGACTAGCTTTGCCAATGAGCAGTTCTTC.

As regards this clonotype: One base away lies a much larger clone, so this may be a sequencing read error. This chain joins TRBV7-2 and TRBJ2-2; 8 positions match TRBD2. Germline CDR1 and CDR2: SGHTA and FQGNSA. The CDR3 contains 14 residues. CDR3 loop: CASSLAGITGEPFF. The CDR3 nucleotides read TGTGCCAGCAGTTTAGCGGGAATCACCGGGGAGCCGTTTTTT.

This clonotype was recorded at least ten times. V usage is TRBV2 and J usage is TRBJ2-1; D is possibly TRBD1 (6 bases). The germline V gene has CDR1 SNHLY and CDR2 FYNNEI. The CDR3 consists of 12 residues. V shed 11 bases and J shed 2 bases, with 10 bases lying between them. The CDR3 nucleotides are TGTGCCTCCCGACAGGCCTACAATGAGCAGTTCTTC. This translates into CASRQAYNEQFF.

This clonotype was counted many times. The V gene is TRBV6-1, the J gene TRBJ1-2; perhaps TRBD1 as D (6 bases). The CDR3 has 13 amino acids. Germline loops: CDR1 MNHNS, CDR2 SASEGT. The V end lost 0 bases, the J end lost 4 bases, and 6 bases lay between the germline ends. The CDR3 DNA reads as TGTGCCAGCAGTGAAGCCAGGGGCTATGGCTACACCTTC. Translated: CASSEARGYGYTF.

In its sample, this clonotype was seen many times. The chain joins TRBV20-1 to TRBJ1-5, with unresolved D. CDR1 and CDR2 from the germline V gene are DFQATT and SNEGSKA (reference sequence). V was clipped by 6 bases and J by 6 bases, with 12 bases between them. The CDR3 length is 12 residues. The CDR3 here is CSAVPRLQPQHF. CDR3 bases: TGCAGTGCCGTCCCAAGGCTTCAGCCCCAGCATTTT.

This clonotype was found many times. The genes are TRBV5-6 and TRBJ2-7, with TRBD2 matching over 7 bases. CDR1 and CDR2 from the germline V gene are SGHDT and YYEEEE. J was trimmed by 6 bases and V by 3 bases; bases with no gene match: 12. CDR3 length equals 15 residues. The CDR3 nucleotides are TGTGCCAGCAGCTCCCCCTGGGGGGGGAACTCCGAGCAGTACTTC. This codes for CASSSPWGGNSEQYF.

This clonotype was picked up many times. This rearrangement joins TRBV3-1 to TRBJ2-5, with D possibly being TRBD1 or TRBD2 (5 bases each). The CDR3 has 14 amino acids. Germline CDR1 reads LGHDT; CDR2 reads YNNKEL (reference sequence). Trimming shortened V by 5 bases and J by 9 bases, and 19 bases separated the two germline ends. The CDR3 region has the DNA TGTGCCAGCAGCGACGTTGCCGTGGTGGGGGCCCAGTACTTC. This encodes CASSDVAVVGAQYF.

This clonotype was seen many times. The chain employs TRBV15 and TRBJ1-6; no clear D. V was trimmed by 0 bases and J by 3 bases, leaving 0 bases between them. The germline V gene has CDR1 LNHNV and CDR2 YYDKDF (reference sequence). The CDR3 runs to 13 residues. The CDR3 nucleotides read TGTGCCACCAGCAGAGACTATAATTCACCCCTCCACTTT. It specifies CATSRDYNSPLHF.

This clonotype was recorded at least ten times. V gene TRBV24-1 combines with J gene TRBJ2-1; 7 bases are shared with TRBD1. This CDR3 is 15 amino acids long. Germline loops: CDR1 KGHDR, CDR2 SFDVKD. The trim removed 4 bases at V and 5 bases at J, leaving 7 bases unmatched. In DNA, the CDR3 is TGTGCCACCAGTGACAGGGGGTGGGAAAACAATGAGCAGTTCTTC. Its translation is CATSDRGWENNEQFF.

On this clonotype: Given a much more abundant clone one base away, this may be a read error. V is TRBV4-1 and J is TRBJ1-2; possible D gene TRBD1, 5 bases. V was pared by 1 base and J by 6 bases, with 12 bases between. Germline values: CDR1 MGHRA, CDR2 YSYEKL. The CDR3 extends over 14 amino acids. CDR3 in amino acids: CASSQAGGVNGYTF. The CDR3 region has the DNA TGCGCCAGCAGCCAAGCGGGGGGTGTGAATGGCTACACCTTC.

This clonotype was detected ten times or more. The V call is TRBV5-4, the J call TRBJ1-2, with D possibly being TRBD1 (6 bases). CDR3 length: 16 amino acids. The germline V and J ends were trimmed by 0 bases and 4 bases, with 16 bases remaining between them. Germline CDR1 reads SGHNT; CDR2 reads YYREEE (reference sequence). CDR3 sequence (DNA): TGTGCCAGCAGCTTGGTTGCGGGGGGCAGGGGCTATGGCTACACCTTC. It translates to CASSLVAGGRGYGYTF.

This clonotype was seen ten or more times. The chain recombines TRBV2 with TRBJ2-5; D possibly matches TRBD1 or TRBD2 (5 bases each). CDR3 length: 13 residues. From germline, CDR1 is SNHLY and CDR2 FYNNEI. Trimming pared 8 bases from V and 1 base from J, leaving 11 bases between. The CDR3 reads CASPRGAQETQYF. The DNA of the CDR3 is TGTGCCAGCCCTCGGGGCGCCCAAGAGACCCAGTACTTC. The full variable domain, with the rest looked up from reference TRBV2 and TRBJ2-5, is EPEVTQTPSHQVTQMGQEVILRCVPISNHLYFYWYRQILGQKVEFLVSFYNNEISEKSEIFDDQFSVERPDGSNFTLKIRSTKLEDSAMYFCASPRGAQETQYFGPGTRLLVL.

This clonotype was recorded at least ten times. The chain is built from TRBV7-9 and TRBJ1-5; D gene ambiguous. The CDR3 length is 13 residues. The V end lost 5 bases, the J end lost 3 bases, and 8 bases lay between the germline ends. CDR1 is SEHNR, CDR2 FQNEAQ, per germline (reference sequence). The CDR3 reads CASSQQNNQPQHF. CDR3 in DNA: TGTGCCAGCAGCCAACAGAACAATCAGCCCCAGCATTTT.

This clonotype was counted many times. This sequence joins TRBV11-2 and TRBJ2-1; 9 bases are shared with TRBD2. The CDR3 sequence is 14 residues long. J was trimmed by 2 bases and V by 4 bases; bases with no gene match: 0. CDR1 and CDR2 (germline): SGHAT, FQNNGV. The CDR3 DNA is TGTGCCAGCAGCTGGACTAGCGCCTACAATGAGCAGTTCTTC. This sequence encodes CASSWTSAYNEQFF. Full variable domain (missing parts from reference TRBV11-2 and TRBJ2-1): EAGVAQSPRYKIIEKRQSVAFWCNPISGHATLYWYQQILGQGPKLLIQFQNNGVVDDSQLPKDRFSAERLKGVDSTLKIQPAKLEDSAVYLCASSWTSAYNEQFFGPGTRLTVL.